This TCR beta chain was recovered during a study of blood T cell repertoires in COVID-19. The method was immunoSEQ multiplex PCR; TCRdb's version includes in-frame clones alone and lacks a portion of them. The repertoire holds roughly 280,000 clones, approximately 86% seen once, with approximately 8.2% in the top ten. The trim removed 6 bases at V and 13 bases at J, leaving 11 bases unmatched. Germline CDR1 MNHEY, CDR2 SVGEGT. CDR3 length: 13 amino acids. The receptor comes from a man in his forties or fifties with active or convalescent COVID-19. Sequencing input: peripheral blood. The V and J genes are TRBV6-2 or TRBV6-3 and TRBJ2-1; TRBD1 matches at 8 bases. Here the CDR3 reads CASSRPGQVGQFF. The CDR3 DNA is TGTGCCAGCAGCCGACCGGGACAGGTTGGTCAGTTCTTC.